The present entry profiles one T cell receptor (beta chain) with its context. Its cognate antigen has yet to be identified. No quality values exist for individual bases; no much larger clone is one base distant. TCR beta CDR3 regions were amplified from RNA transcripts. For the first round of RT-PCR on the TCR CDR3, the HTBI primer set was used together with the Qiagen OneStep RT-PCR kit. Libraries were constructed in a second round of multiplex PCR, after which size selection and purification were carried out. The libraries were sequenced on an Illumina HiSeq2000 using paired-end 100 bp reads. As for how the authors treated the data: Raw data were processed with SOAPnuke, discarding reads with adapters, uncalled bases, mean Phred below 15, or no exact constant-primer or identifier match. COPE v1.2.5 was used to merge the high-quality paired reads, and each unique nucleotide sequence was defined as a clonotype. MiTCR v1.1 was used to align the clonotypes against IMGT TRBV, TRBD and TRBJ reference segments. Analysis was restricted to V-J combinations with a frequency above 0.0001, which covered over 98% of repertoires. A TCS score was defined as the ratio between F50 (clonal expansion) and ExV (chaos), using BLOSUM62-based TCRdist between CDR3 peptides within each V-J. Welch's t-statistics and random forest reduced fewer than 550 V-J features to 13, which were used in a naive Bayes classifier (R e1071). TCRdb reworked the public reads: Q25 trimming with fastp, MiXCR clone assembly, productive beta chains retained. Rows merge per CDR3 protein into single entries with the most common DNA and genes. TCRdb, not the original authors, processed these V and J calls. This sample comprises fewer than 600,000 distinct CDR3 sequences, 14% of them detected only once. Roughly 13% of the sample is in the top ten clones.

Stable Graves' hyperthyroidism was defined as the absence of progression to ophthalmopathy over 18 months of follow-up. Hyperthyroidism patients were aged 18 to 65 years and newly diagnosed, with disease duration of less than 2 months. Any patient with an uncontrolled infection, another autoimmune disease, pregnancy or lactation was excluded. Diagnoses were based on clinical symptoms, serum thyroxine and TRAb, thyroid ultrasound and orbital computed tomography. Ficoll-Paque density gradient centrifugation was used to isolate PBMCs from 8.5 to 10 ml of fresh peripheral blood. Trizol reagent was used to extract total RNA, and RNA quality was then checked on an Agilent 2100 Bioanalyzer. This record belongs to a study of T cells in Graves' hyperthyroidism and ophthalmopathy (dated by TCRdb to 2018 to 2020). A note on the overall study: Peripheral blood samples were taken at initial diagnosis, before any treatment was given. Thyroid tissue and blood T-cell repertoires from roughly six Graves' hyperthyroidism patients were also compared in the study. Prospective prediction of ophthalmopathy was tested in an independent validation cohort of approximately 18 hyperthyroidism patients and 15 to 17 patients who later progressed to ophthalmopathy. The paper describes TCR Vbeta CDR3 sequencing of about 140 peripheral blood samples, made up of some 40 ophthalmopathy patients, around 73 hyperthyroidism patients and around 17 progressor patients. The 100 or so discovery patients were randomly split 7:3 into training and test sets. TCR V-J signatures able to tell the groups apart were searched for in a discovery cohort of 90 to 100 patients, of whom around 43 had Graves' ophthalmopathy and 55 to 65 had stable Graves' hyperthyroidism. After sampling, hyperthyroidism patients received methimazole starting at 30 mg daily, and ophthalmopathy patients received high-dose intravenous methylprednisolone. The paper as a whole reports these results and caveats: No statistical method was used to fix the sample size in advance, and group allocation was not hidden from the investigators. Most expanded thyroid clonotypes (frequency above 0.001) were also found in blood, which suggests that blood repertoires may mirror thyroid immune responses. A model built on a 13 V-J signature distinguished ophthalmopathy from stable hyperthyroidism, reaching roughly 88% sensitivity and under 84% specificity in cross-validation and 80%/75% in testing. During validation, the model predicted progression to ophthalmopathy a median of about 6.5 months ahead of onset, with just under 71% sensitivity and less than 85% specificity.

V loses 5 bases, J loses 0 bases, and the germline ends lie 22 bases apart. The CDR3, from cysteine to phenylalanine, totals 19 residues. The sequence is cut down to CDR3 DNA, 57 bases in frame from base 1. The germline V gene yields MNHNS for CDR1 and SASEGT for CDR2. This TCR came from a middle-aged woman with Graves' hyperthyroidism. The sample consisted of blood. The chain employs TRBV6-1 and TRBJ1-4; 6 matching bases give a weak D call of TRBD1. DNA sequence: TGTGCCAGCAGTACAGGGAGAACCTACCGGGGATCAACTAATGAAAAACTGTTTTTT. This sequence encodes CASSTGRTYRGSTNEKLFF.